The 29 T cell receptor beta chains in this list originate from one sample, sequenced in a study of chronic HIV infection and antiretroviral therapy. MiXCR, applied by TCRdb to the 5' RACE reads, yields one record per CDR3 protein. The sample carries approximately 47,000 distinct CDR3 sequences, about a fifth recorded once. What was sequenced was peripheral blood. Receptors were obtained from an adult who had HIV and had not received antiretroviral therapy, or was an uninfected healthy control (not recorded which).

The chain employs TRBV7-6 and TRBJ1-3; a possible D gene is TRBD1 (6 bases). V was shortened by 5 bases and J by 2 bases, with 7 bases between the two germline ends. Germline assignment: CDR1 SGHVS and CDR2 FNYEAQ. The length of the CDR3 is 13 residues. The CDR3, as DNA: TGTGCCAGCAGCGGGGGGCCTGGAAACACCATATATTTT. Translated: CASSGGPGNTIYF.

This clonotype was recorded a few times. The V gene is TRBV5-1, the J gene TRBJ1-1, with 7 bases aligning to TRBD1. CDR3 length: 15 residues. Germline CDR1 reads SGHRS; CDR2 reads YFSETQ. V was clipped by 0 bases and J by 5 bases; unmatched bases: 7. CDR3 DNA sequence: TGCGCCAGCAGCTTGGGGACTGACAGGGCGACTGAAGCTTTCTTT. The encoded protein is CASSLGTDRATEAFF.

In this sample, this clonotype turned up a few times. The rearrangement joins TRBV28 to TRBJ1-1; D not resolved. This CDR3 comprises 15 residues. Trimming stripped 7 bases from V and 1 base from J, with 16 bases between. Germline CDR1 is MDHEN and CDR2 is SYDVKM. The CDR3 bases are TGTGCCAGCACCTCCTCCGGGATTCAGAACACTGAAGCTTTCTTT. It yields the protein CASTSSGIQNTEAFF.

There are a few counts of this clonotype. This chain joins TRBV28 and TRBJ2-3; D not resolved. Germline V CDR1 and CDR2: MDHEN, SYDVKM. V dropped 8 bases and J dropped 2 bases, with 17 bases sitting between them. The CDR3 length is 15 residues. The CDR3: CASANRGRPTDTQYF. The CDR3 DNA follows: TGTGCCAGCGCGAATCGTGGCAGACCCACAGATACGCAGTATTTT.

The gene calls are TRBV28 and TRBJ1-5; D remains unclear. The ends were cut back, 11 bases at V and 2 bases at J, with 10 bases in the middle. The CDR3 is made up of 12 amino acids. Germline V gene lookup returns CDR1 MDHEN and CDR2 SYDVKM. CDR3 amino acids: CAAAVGNQPQHF. The CDR3 nucleotides read TGTGCCGCCGCGGTGGGCAATCAGCCCCAGCATTTT.

This clonotype showed up just a few times. This chain joins TRBV28 and TRBJ2-2; the match to TRBD1 covers 10 bases. The CDR3 contains 16 residues. V lost 6 bases, J lost 5 bases, and 9 bases stayed unmatched. Germline lookup yields CDR1 MDHEN and CDR2 SYDVKM. The CDR3 DNA reads as TGTGCCAGCAGCCTAGACAGGGGGCGGATAACCGGGGAGCTGTTTTTT. Residues: CASSLDRGRITGELFF.

This chain joins TRBV29-1 and TRBJ1-1; D not resolved. Trimming removed 5 bases from V and 1 base from J, with 5 bases in between. CDR3 length: 11 amino acids. Germline CDR1 and CDR2: SQVTM and ANQGSEA. The CDR3 coding sequence is TGCAGCGTTACCGGGAACACTGAAGCTTTCTTT. Translating it yields CSVTGNTEAFF.

This clonotype was recorded a few times. This sequence joins TRBV5-1 and TRBJ1-1, with no clear D. Germline assignment: CDR1 SGHRS and CDR2 YFSETQ. V lost 3 bases and J 5 bases, leaving 8 bases between the germline ends. The CDR3 has 12 amino acids. The CDR3 sequence is CASSSERTEAFF. The CDR3 nucleotides read TGCGCCAGCAGCTCCGAACGTACTGAAGCTTTCTTT.

The rearrangement uses TRBV29-1 and TRBJ1-1; D not certain. Per the germline V gene, CDR1 is SQVTM and CDR2 is ANQGSEA. The CDR3 has 13 residues. V was clipped by 5 bases and J by 7 bases, with 17 bases between them. CDR3 bases: TGCAGCGTTTGCTTTACGTTGGGGATTGAAGCTTTCTTT. It yields the protein CSVCFTLGIEAFF.

This chain uses TRBV21-1 with TRBJ1-1. TRBV21-1 has pseudogene status. CDR3 length equals 12 residues. The CDR3 DNA is TGTGCCGACTCGAGGGCGGACACTGAAGCTTTCTTT. It specifies CADSRADTEAFF.

This clonotype is labeled as medium-sized. This sequence joins TRBV15 and TRBJ2-7; no definite D call. CDR3 length equals 13 residues. Germline V gene sequence: CDR1 LNHNV, CDR2 YYDKDF (reference sequence). V was shortened by 0 bases and J by 11 bases, with 14 bases between the two germline ends. CDR3 loop: CATSRDLVETKYF. The CDR3 coding sequence is TGTGCCACCAGCAGAGATTTAGTGGAGACGAAGTACTTC.

The chain uses TRBV29-1 and TRBJ2-3, with TRBD1 matching over 7 bases. J lost 0 bases, V lost 6 bases, and 6 bases had no gene match. Germline assignment: CDR1 SQVTM and CDR2 ANQGSEA. The CDR3 is 14 amino acids. CDR3 protein: CSVARQGSTDTQYF. CDR3 coding DNA: TGCAGCGTCGCCCGACAGGGAAGCACAGATACGCAGTATTTT.

The chain carries TRBV28 and TRBJ2-1; the match to TRBD1 covers 8 bases. Per germline, CDR1 MDHEN and CDR2 SYDVKM. Unmatched junction bases numbered 11, after V lost 7 bases and J lost 12 bases. The CDR3 runs 13 residues. CDR3 region: CASTATGTGGQFF. The CDR3 DNA sequence: TGTGCCAGCACGGCTACTGGGACAGGCGGGCAGTTCTTC.

The chain uses TRBV28 and TRBJ2-4; D is perhaps TRBD1 or TRBD2 (5 bases each). Germline lookup yields CDR1 MDHEN and CDR2 SYDVKM. This CDR3 region has 13 residues. Trimming removed 3 bases at V and 13 bases at J, with 16 bases between. CDR3 DNA: TGTGCCAGCAGTTTCGGGGACCAAAGTCCCCAGTACTTC. Amino acids: CASSFGDQSPQYF.

The table lists this clonotype with a few counts. The chain couples TRBV29-1 to TRBJ1-1; D gene unclear. The V and J ends lost 0 bases and 6 bases respectively, with 8 bases between them. The germline V gene encodes CDR1 SQVTM and CDR2 ANQGSEA. The CDR3 has 12 residues. CDR3 in amino acids: CSVEEEEPEAFF. In DNA form, the CDR3 reads TGCAGCGTTGAAGAGGAAGAACCTGAAGCTTTCTTT.

This clonotype turned up a few times. The CDR3 spells CASSFLGQGAGNTEAFF. For the CDR3, the DNA is TGTGCCAGCAGTTTCCTCGGGCAGGGGGCAGGAAACACTGAAGCTTTCTTT. This sequence joins TRBV28 and TRBJ1-1; 8 positions agree with TRBD1. Trimming at V came to 3 bases and at J to 2 bases, leaving 11 bases not matched to a gene. CDR1 MDHEN and CDR2 SYDVKM come from the germline V gene. CDR3 length: 17 residues.

The chain recombines TRBV20-1 with TRBJ2-1; 10 bases match TRBD2. V lost 2 bases to trimming and J lost 9 bases; unmatched junction nucleotides: 7. There are 14 residues in the CDR3. CDR1 is DFQATT, CDR2 SNEGSKA, per germline (reference sequence). CDR3 DNA: TGCAGTGCTAGAAGGCTAGCGGGAGAAGCTGAGCAGTTCTTC. It is translated as CSARRLAGEAEQFF.

This clonotype was detected a few times. The chain joins TRBV28 to TRBJ2-7; 11 bases match TRBD2. CDR1 and CDR2 from the germline V gene are MDHEN and SYDVKM. The V segment lost 5 bases and the J segment 0 bases; nucleotides outside the gene matches: 6. CDR3 length equals 16 residues. The CDR3 sequence is CASSPGTSGFSYEQYF. CDR3 nucleotides: TGTGCCAGCAGTCCTGGGACTAGCGGTTTCTCCTACGAGCAGTACTTC.

This clonotype was counted a few times. This chain links TRBV9 with TRBJ2-5, with TRBD2 matching over 7 bases. The CDR3 runs 14 residues. Trimming at V came to 0 bases and at J to 6 bases, leaving 5 bases not matched to a gene. Germline V gene data show CDR1 as SGDLS and CDR2 as YYNGEE. The DNA for the CDR3 is TGTGCCAGCAGCGTAGCGGGGGGTAAAAAGACCCAGTACTTC. It codes for CASSVAGGKKTQYF.

This clonotype was seen more than once but under ten times. The chain recombines TRBV12-3 or TRBV12-4 with TRBJ1-2; D is possibly TRBD1 (5 bases). Trimming left V 0 bases short and J 1 base short, with 6 bases between. The CDR3 contains 14 residues. CDR3: CASSLATVNYGYTF. The DNA for the CDR3 is TGTGCCAGCAGTTTAGCGACAGTTAACTATGGCTACACCTTC.

The V call is TRBV29-1, the J call TRBJ1-2; tentative D call: TRBD1 (5 bases). Looked up from germline, CDR1 is SQVTM and CDR2 is ANQGSEA. CDR3 length: 13 residues. The ends were cut back, 7 bases at V and 6 bases at J, with 18 bases in the middle. The CDR3 DNA sequence: TGCAGCGCCCCCCGGCAGGGTTCGAATGGCTACACCTTC. This gives the protein CSAPRQGSNGYTF.

The rearrangement uses TRBV28 and TRBJ2-3; tentatively, D is TRBD2 (6 bases). CDR3 size: 16 residues. Per the germline V gene, CDR1 is MDHEN and CDR2 is SYDVKM. V was shortened by 6 bases and J by 2 bases, with 18 bases between the two germline ends. CDR3 residues: CASSTTLGLFTDTQYF. The CDR3 coding sequence is TGTGCCAGCAGCACCACCCTCGGACTATTCACAGATACGCAGTATTTT.

In DNA form, the CDR3 reads TGCGCCAGCAGCCAACCGTACCGTTCATTGAACACTGAAGCTTTCTTT. Protein product: CASSQPYRSLNTEAFF. The chain is built from TRBV4-1 and TRBJ1-1; no firm D call. The CDR3 is made up of 16 amino acids. V lost 2 bases and J 0 bases, leaving 13 bases between the germline ends. Per germline, CDR1 MGHRA and CDR2 YSYEKL.

The rearrangement uses TRBV6-6 and TRBJ1-2, with TRBD1 matching 9 bases. The CDR3 spans 15 residues. Looked up from germline, CDR1 is MNHNY and CDR2 is SVGAGI (reference sequence). The ends lost 3 bases at V and 6 bases at J; junction bases unmatched: 8. The CDR3 reads CASSYSDRGFDGYTF. CDR3 bases: TGTGCCAGCAGTTATTCCGACAGGGGGTTTGATGGCTACACCTTC.

The chain couples TRBV2 to TRBJ2-1, with TRBD1 matching 11 bases. The CDR3 contains 15 residues. Germline values: CDR1 SNHLY, CDR2 FYNNEI. The V segment lost 7 bases and the J segment 4 bases; nucleotides outside the gene matches: 6. Here the CDR3 DNA reads TGTGCCAGCACTCCGGGACAGGGGGGGTACAATGAGCAGTTCTTC. Translated, it gives CASTPGQGGYNEQFF.

The chain joins TRBV10-1 to TRBJ2-2; the D is unclear. V dropped 2 bases and J dropped 3 bases, with 7 bases sitting between them. The germline V gene encodes CDR1 WNHNN and CDR2 SYGVQD (reference sequence). This CDR3 is built from 14 residues. Here the CDR3 reads CASSELLDTGELFF. Written as DNA, the CDR3 is TGCGCCAGCAGTGAGCTGCTGGACACCGGGGAGCTGTTTTTT.

This clonotype was detected only a few times. The rearrangement uses TRBV28 and TRBJ2-7; D is undetermined. The CDR3 has 14 residues. Germline V gene data show CDR1 as MDHEN and CDR2 as SYDVKM. V was shortened by 2 bases and J by 2 bases, with 10 bases between the two germline ends. The CDR3 sequence: CASSLDFAPYEQYF. DNA for the CDR3: TGTGCCAGCAGTTTAGATTTTGCCCCCTACGAGCAGTACTTC.

The chain carries TRBV6-5 and TRBJ1-1, with no clear D. Germline CDR1 MNHEY, CDR2 SVGAGI. Trimming removed 0 bases from V and 4 bases from J, with 9 bases in between. CDR3 length: 14 residues. The CDR3 sequence is CASSYSTRGTEAFF. DNA for the CDR3: TGTGCCAGCAGTTACTCGACCCGGGGCACTGAAGCTTTCTTT.

The chain employs TRBV29-1 and TRBJ2-7; no reliable D call. This CDR3 comprises 13 residues. Trimming removed 7 bases from V and 5 bases from J, with 18 bases in between. Germline V gene lookup returns CDR1 SQVTM and CDR2 ANQGSEA. CDR3 sequence (DNA): TGCAGCGCTCACGGGCCGAGCCGGAACGAGCAGTACTTC. Amino acids: CSAHGPSRNEQYF.